The clone carrying this T cell receptor beta chain counts as large (0.1 to 1%). Antigen unknown. The data stem from a study of T cells in localized non-small cell lung cancer. Findings and caveats of the study: Longer overall survival was linked to higher blood T cell density. Appearing in adjacent lung were a median about 60 of the top 100 tumor clones. A single tumor region was sequenced, leaving heterogeneity possible.

Sequencing was performed with immunoSEQ multiplex PCR; in TCRdb, only in-frame clones are kept and a portion is missing. This sample has approximately 4,000 clones, with about 30% found just once. Germline values: CDR1 LGHNT, CDR2 FRNRAP. The CDR3 spans 14 residues. Trimming cost V 5 bases and J 7 bases, with 17 bases left between them. This TCR was sampled from a man aged 35-75 years with stage II lung adenocarcinoma. The starting material was lung tumor tissue, obtained before any cancer treatment. The chain is built from TRBV12-5 and TRBJ1-2; no firm D call. The CDR3 region has the DNA TGTGCTAGTGGTACGGATAGCGCACCCGGTGGCTACACCTTC. It is translated as CASGTDSAPGGYTF.